Listed below are T cell receptor beta chains from one sample, sequenced in a study of blood T cell repertoires in COVID-19. Some clones are missing from TCRdb's copy, which holds only in-frame ones; the method was immunoSEQ multiplex PCR. Of 250,000 to 300,000 clones listed, roughly 86% are singletons. Sequenced input: peripheral blood. The receptors shown here come from a woman younger than 45 with COVID-19, enrolled during active disease. Both conserved end residues are part of each CDR3. A D gene is named only where the DNA matches it firmly. The listing skips clone size in some rows; elsewhere it reads once, few, many or a size class.

size: NA
V: TRBV9
J: TRBJ1-1
D: NA
CDR3: CASSAGHRVTEAFF
DNA: TGTGCCAGCAGCGCCGGCCACAGGGTGACTGAAGCTTTCTTT

size: NA
V: TRBV28
J: TRBJ2-3
D: NA
CDR3: CASSWAGGTDTQYF
DNA: TGTGCCAGCAGTTGGGCAGGGGGCACAGATACGCAGTATTTT

size: NA
V: TRBV29-1
J: TRBJ1-1
D: NA
CDR3: CSSRGITEAFF
DNA: TGCAGCTCCCGAGGGATCACTGAAGCTTTCTTT

size: NA
V: TRBV9
J: TRBJ2-7
D: TRBD2
CDR3: CPQTPPGGPPYEQYF
DNA: TGTCCCCAGACGCCCCCGGGGGGGCCTCCCTACGAGCAGTACTTC

size: few
V: TRBV5-1
J: TRBJ2-3
D: NA
CDR3: CASSPQPGVLTDTQYF
DNA: TGCGCCAGCAGCCCCCAGCCGGGAGTCCTCACAGATACGCAGTATTTT

size: NA
V: TRBV18
J: TRBJ1-2
D: TRBD1
CDR3: CASSRQTGGARGYTF
DNA: TGTGCCAGCTCACGCCAGACAGGGGGCGCGCGTGGCTACACCTTC

size: few
V: TRBV4-3
J: TRBJ2-7
D: NA
CDR3: CASSQDHYGGEQYF
DNA: TGCGCCAGCAGCCAAGATCACTACGGAGGGGAGCAGTACTTC

size: NA
V: TRBV11-2
J: TRBJ2-7
D: TRBD2
CDR3: CASSLSGTRSSYEQYF
DNA: TGTGCCAGCAGCTTATCCGGGACTAGGAGCTCCTACGAGCAGTACTTC

size: NA
V: TRBV15
J: TRBJ1-4
D: NA
CDR3: CATSRGRSGSEKLFF
DNA: TGTGCCACCAGCAGAGGTAGATCTGGGAGTGAAAAACTGTTTTTT

size: NA
V: TRBV3-1/TRBV3-2
J: TRBJ2-1
D: TRBD1
CDR3: CASSFRQGGVNEQFF
DNA: TGTGCCAGCAGCTTTCGACAGGGTGGTGTCAATGAGCAGTTCTTC

size: NA
V: TRBV29-1
J: TRBJ1-5
D: NA
CDR3: CSVSNGYQPQHF
DNA: TGCAGCGTTTCTAACGGGTATCAGCCCCAGCATTTT

size: NA
V: TRBV19
J: TRBJ1-2
D: NA
CDR3: CASSIRRANYGYTF
DNA: TGTGCCAGTAGTATCCGCAGGGCTAACTATGGCTACACCTTC

size: NA
V: TRBV7-8
J: TRBJ2-7
D: TRBD1
CDR3: CASSLDRSMEQYF
DNA: TGTGCCAGCAGCTTGGACAGGTCTATGGAGCAGTACTTC

size: NA
V: TRBV12-5
J: TRBJ1-1
D: NA
CDR3: CASGSGQNTEAFF
DNA: TGTGCTAGTGGTTCCGGACAGAACACTGAAGCTTTCTTT

size: NA
V: TRBV23-1
J: TRBJ2-7
D: TRBD1
CDR3: CASSQRTGAYEQYF
DNA: TGCGCCAGCAGTCAACGGACAGGGGCCTACGAGCAGTACTTC

size: NA
V: TRBV4-3
J: TRBJ2-1
D: TRBD2
CDR3: CASSLGLAGGGEQFF
DNA: TGCGCCAGCAGCCTGGGACTAGCGGGAGGGGGGGAGCAGTTCTTC

size: NA
V: TRBV4-1
J: TRBJ2-5
D: TRBD2
CDR3: CASSARWGAGETQYF
DNA: TGCGCCAGCAGCGCACGGTGGGGAGCGGGGGAGACCCAGTACTTC